A selection of T cell receptor beta chains follows, all from one sample in a study of blood T cell repertoires in COVID-19. Assay: immunoSEQ multiplex PCR; the TCRdb copy retains only in-frame clones and omits some. Found here are roughly 450,000 clones, 90% of them singletons; the top ten hold 0.55% to 0.75%. Sequences were obtained from PBMCs or T cells enriched from blood (not recorded which). The receptors stem from a man younger than 35 who had recovered from COVID-19. The CDR3 runs from the conserved cysteine through the conserved F or W. The D gene is left open where the match is weak. The size of a clone is reported for some rows only, either as once, few or many, or as a class for expanded clones.

D: NA
size: NA
J: TRBJ1-2
V: TRBV3-1/TRBV3-2
CDR3: CASSQDGQKHGYTF
DNA: TGTGCCAGCAGCCAAGATGGACAGAAACATGGCTACACCTTC

D: NA
size: NA
J: TRBJ1-3
V: TRBV3-1/TRBV3-2
CDR3: CASSSDSSGNTIYF
DNA: TGTGCCAGCAGTTCCGACAGCTCTGGAAACACCATATATTTT

D: NA
size: few
J: TRBJ2-2
V: TRBV5-1
CDR3: CASSEGQLGELFF
DNA: TGCGCCAGCAGCGAGGGACAACTCGGGGAGCTGTTTTTT

D: NA
size: NA
J: TRBJ2-6
V: TRBV7-9
CDR3: CASSLVWGSSSGANVLTF
DNA: TGTGCCAGCAGCTTAGTCTGGGGCTCGAGCTCTGGGGCCAACGTCCTGACTTTC

D: NA
size: NA
J: TRBJ1-4
V: TRBV6-5
CDR3: CASREPGGTNEKLFF
DNA: TGTGCCAGCAGAGAGCCCGGCGGCACTAATGAAAAACTGTTTTTT

D: NA
size: NA
J: TRBJ1-2
V: TRBV19
CDR3: CASSIPRDYGYTF
DNA: TGTGCCAGTAGTATTCCCCGGGATTATGGCTACACCTTC

D: TRBD1
size: NA
J: TRBJ1-4
V: TRBV7-9
CDR3: CASSSSGTGETNEKLFF
DNA: TGTGCCAGCAGCTCCTCTGGGACAGGGGAAACTAATGAAAAACTGTTTTTT

D: TRBD1
size: NA
J: TRBJ1-1
V: TRBV27
CDR3: CASSPLGTGGATEAFF
DNA: TGTGCCAGCAGTCCTCTGGGGACAGGGGGCGCGACTGAAGCTTTCTTT

D: TRBD1
size: NA
J: TRBJ2-5
V: TRBV28
CDR3: CASSLDRSSQKTQYF
DNA: TGTGCCAGCAGTTTGGACAGGAGTTCTCAGAAGACCCAGTACTTC

D: NA
size: NA
J: TRBJ1-6
V: TRBV18
CDR3: CASSPPGSGILGSPLHF
DNA: TGTGCCAGCTCACCACCAGGCTCCGGGATTTTGGGTTCACCCCTCCACTTT

D: NA
size: NA
J: TRBJ1-6
V: TRBV3-1/TRBV3-2
CDR3: CASSQEQGNSPLHF
DNA: TGTGCCAGCAGCCAAGAACAGGGCAATTCACCCCTCCACTTT

D: TRBD1
size: NA
J: TRBJ2-7
V: TRBV18
CDR3: CASSPVTRGTGSYEQYF
DNA: TGTGCCAGCTCACCGGTAACGCGCGGGACAGGCTCCTACGAGCAGTACTTC

D: NA
size: once
J: TRBJ2-2
V: TRBV28
CDR3: CGTRREDTGELFF
DNA: TGTGGGACACGACGAGAGGACACCGGGGAGCTGTTTTTT

D: TRBD1
size: NA
J: TRBJ2-7
V: TRBV2
CDR3: CASMDRGSYEQYF
DNA: TGTGCCAGTATGGACAGGGGCTCCTACGAGCAGTACTTC

D: NA
size: NA
J: TRBJ2-3
V: TRBV28
CDR3: CASSIDRGGYTDTQYF
DNA: TGTGCCAGCAGTATCGATCGAGGAGGTTACACAGATACGCAGTATTTT

D: NA
size: NA
J: TRBJ1-4
V: TRBV7-8
CDR3: CASSRIQDGNEKLFF
DNA: TGTGCCAGCAGTCGTATACAGGATGGGAATGAAAAACTGTTTTTT

D: NA
size: NA
J: TRBJ1-3
V: TRBV27
CDR3: CASSSTPGFSGNTIYF
DNA: TGTGCCAGCAGTTCCACCCCCGGGTTCTCTGGAAACACCATATATTTT

D: NA
size: NA
J: TRBJ1-2
V: TRBV16
CDR3: CASSPSADFNYGYTF
DNA: TGTGCCAGCAGCCCCAGCGCTGATTTTAACTATGGCTACACCTTC

D: NA
size: once
J: TRBJ1-3
V: TRBV5-1
CDR3: CASAPGQRSGNTIYF
DNA: TGCGCCAGCGCCCCAGGACAGCGCTCTGGAAACACCATATATTTT

D: NA
size: NA
J: TRBJ2-1
V: TRBV7-2
CDR3: CASSFQSYNEQFF
DNA: TGTGCCAGCAGCTTCCAGTCCTACAATGAGCAGTTCTTC

D: NA
size: NA
J: TRBJ2-5
V: TRBV5-1
CDR3: CASSLAGTSQETQYF
DNA: TGCGCCAGCAGCTTGGCTGGTACTTCCCAAGAGACCCAGTACTTC

D: NA
size: NA
J: TRBJ1-1
V: TRBV29-1
CDR3: CSVIRGLGTEAFF
DNA: TGCAGCGTGATACGCGGGTTAGGCACTGAAGCTTTCTTT

D: NA
size: NA
J: TRBJ1-2
V: TRBV10-1
CDR3: CASTTPTDCTNYGYTF
DNA: TGCGCCAGCACCACTCCAACCGATTGTACTAACTATGGCTACACCTTC

D: NA
size: NA
J: TRBJ2-2
V: TRBV12-2
CDR3: CASRLVPRGTTNTGELFF
DNA: TGTGCAAGTCGCTTAGTTCCTCGGGGGACTACGAACACCGGGGAGCTGTTTTTT

D: TRBD1
size: NA
J: TRBJ1-4
V: TRBV18
CDR3: CASSPTAGTGSGKLFF
DNA: TGTGCCAGCTCCCCCACCGCCGGGACAGGGTCCGGAAAACTGTTTTTT

D: NA
size: NA
J: TRBJ2-5
V: TRBV27
CDR3: CASSLGETQYF
DNA: TGTGCCAGCAGTTTGGGCGAGACCCAGTACTTC

D: NA
size: NA
J: TRBJ2-3
V: TRBV6-5
CDR3: CASSSEVGFGDTQYF
DNA: TGTGCCAGCAGTTCCGAGGTCGGATTTGGGGATACGCAGTATTTT

D: NA
size: NA
J: TRBJ1-2
V: TRBV6-5
CDR3: CATERALEAYGYTF
DNA: TGTGCCACCGAGCGGGCCCTGGAAGCCTATGGCTACACCTTC

D: TRBD1
size: NA
J: TRBJ1-1
V: TRBV6-2/TRBV6-3
CDR3: CASSRDRGESKNTEAFF
DNA: TGTGCCAGCAGTAGGGACAGGGGAGAATCAAAAAACACTGAAGCTTTCTTT

D: TRBD2
size: NA
J: TRBJ2-5
V: TRBV7-8
CDR3: CASSFSAGEQETQYF
DNA: TGTGCCAGCAGCTTCTCAGCGGGGGAACAAGAGACCCAGTACTTC

D: NA
size: once
J: TRBJ1-2
V: TRBV3-1/TRBV3-2
CDR3: CASSQSLRGYTF
DNA: TGTGCCAGCAGCCAATCCCTCCGGGGCTACACCTTC

D: TRBD1
size: NA
J: TRBJ2-6
V: TRBV27
CDR3: CASSQNRGMVAGSSGANVLTF
DNA: TGTGCCAGCAGTCAAAACAGGGGGATGGTTGCAGGGAGCTCTGGGGCCAACGTCCTGACTTTC

D: NA
size: NA
J: TRBJ1-5
V: TRBV5-1
CDR3: CASSPRRSNQPQHF
DNA: TGCGCCAGCAGCCCTCGGCGGAGCAATCAGCCCCAGCATTTT

D: NA
size: NA
J: TRBJ1-1
V: TRBV28
CDR3: CASRVSAEAFF
DNA: TGTGCCAGCCGAGTTAGTGCTGAAGCTTTCTTT

D: NA
size: NA
J: TRBJ1-1
V: TRBV7-9
CDR3: CASSLVESAEAFF
DNA: TGTGCCAGCAGCTTAGTAGAGTCGGCTGAAGCTTTCTTT

D: NA
size: NA
J: TRBJ1-1
V: TRBV28
CDR3: CASSLTLTEAFF
DNA: TGTGCCAGCAGTTTGACTCTCACTGAAGCTTTCTTT

D: TRBD1
size: NA
J: TRBJ2-3
V: TRBV9
CDR3: CASSVGTGVTTDTQYF
DNA: TGTGCCAGCAGCGTAGGGACAGGGGTCACCACAGATACGCAGTATTTT

D: NA
size: NA
J: TRBJ2-3
V: TRBV5-8
CDR3: CASRSVGDTQYF
DNA: TGTGCCAGCAGGAGCGTAGGAGATACGCAGTATTTT

D: NA
size: once
J: TRBJ2-2
V: TRBV10-1
CDR3: CASRDNRNTGELFF
DNA: TGCGCCAGCAGGGACAACCGGAACACCGGGGAGCTGTTTTTT

D: NA
size: NA
J: TRBJ2-7
V: TRBV7-8
CDR3: CASSRGLGYEQYF
DNA: TGTGCCAGCAGCCGGGGGCTTGGGTACGAGCAGTACTTC

D: TRBD2
size: NA
J: TRBJ2-7
V: TRBV27
CDR3: CASSSDLAGEQYF
DNA: TGTGCCAGCAGCTCGGACCTAGCGGGGGAGCAGTACTTC

D: NA
size: once
J: TRBJ2-1
V: TRBV7-2
CDR3: CASSGQGGAGNEQFF
DNA: TGTGCCAGCAGCGGCCAGGGTGGGGCGGGAAATGAGCAGTTCTTC

D: NA
size: NA
J: TRBJ2-1
V: TRBV5-4
CDR3: CASSLGALDNEQFF
DNA: TGTGCCAGCAGCTTGGGAGCCCTCGACAATGAGCAGTTCTTC

D: NA
size: NA
J: TRBJ1-2
V: TRBV11-3
CDR3: CASSLDPQTNYGYTF
DNA: TGTGCCAGCAGCTTAGATCCACAAACTAACTATGGCTACACCTTC